A single sample gave rise to the 16 T cell receptor beta chains below, sequenced in a study of cytomegalovirus exposure and HLA in healthy donors. 60 Vbeta and 13 Jbeta primers were used in PCR. The protocol was immunoSEQ multiplex PCR, while the TCRdb copy is restricted to in-frame clones and leaves out a portion. The sample consists of approximately 140,000 clones, 55% to 75% of them appearing once. Sequenced: PBMCs. The origin of the receptors is a human donor in good health.

V is TRBV7-3 and J is TRBJ2-5; 9 bases agree with TRBD1. Unmatched junction bases numbered 4, after V lost 2 bases and J lost 0 bases. The CDR3 covers 16 residues. CDR1 and CDR2 from the germline V gene are SGHTA and FQGTGA. CDR3 residues: CASSLGDRAHQETQYF. In nucleotides, the CDR3 is TGTGCCAGCAGCTTAGGGGACAGGGCGCACCAAGAGACCCAGTACTTC.

Only one count was recorded for this clone. The chain is built from TRBV18 and TRBJ2-1, with 8 bases fitting TRBD2. With 4 bases clipped from V and 7 bases from J, the junction kept 9 bases outside the gene matches. This CDR3 has 15 amino acids. Germline V gene data show CDR1 as KGHSH and CDR2 as LQKENI. The CDR3 bases are TGTGCCAGCTCACTAGCGGGGCCTACAGGGAATGAGCAGTTCTTC. Translation gives CASSLAGPTGNEQFF.

This clone was seen more than once but under ten times. The chain uses TRBV28 and TRBJ2-5; 9 bases match TRBD1. J gave up 2 bases and V 6 bases, and 4 bases lay outside the gene matches. CDR1 MDHEN and CDR2 SYDVKM come from the germline V gene. CDR3 length: 14 residues. The CDR3 sequence is CASSSDRGQETQYF. CDR3 nucleotide sequence: TGTGCCAGCAGCTCCGACAGGGGGCAAGAGACCCAGTACTTC. Full variable domain (missing parts from reference TRBV28 and TRBJ2-5): DVKVTQSSRYLVKRTGEKVFLECVQDMDHENMFWYRQDPGLGLRLIYFSYDVKMKEKGDIPEGYSVSREKKERFSLILESASTNQTSMYLCASSSDRGQETQYFGPGTRLLVL.

The rearrangement links TRBV4-1 to TRBJ2-5, with D perhaps TRBD2 (6 bases). The CDR3 consists of 13 residues. The ends were cut back, 4 bases at V and 2 bases at J, with 8 bases in the middle. Germline-derived CDR1 and CDR2 are MGHRA and YSYEKL. As DNA, the CDR3 is TGCGCCAGCAGCCTGGGACTTCAAGAGACCCAGTACTTC. Amino acid sequence: CASSLGLQETQYF.

This chain links TRBV6-1 with TRBJ1-2, with D possibly being TRBD1 (6 bases). The CDR3 runs 11 residues. CDR1 is MNHNS and CDR2 is SASEGT in the germline V gene. V was cut by 8 bases and J by 2 bases, with 6 bases left in between. The CDR3, as DNA: TGTGCCAGCGACAGGAACTATGGCTACACCTTC. This codes for CASDRNYGYTF.

In its sample, this clone was seen a few times. The gene calls are TRBV28 and TRBJ1-4, with 10 bases lining up with TRBD1. Per germline, CDR1 MDHEN and CDR2 SYDVKM. The CDR3 has 16 residues. V gave up 6 bases and J gave up 3 bases; unmatched junction bases: 7. The CDR3 protein is CASSRSGTGANEKLFF. The DNA of the CDR3 is TGTGCCAGCAGCCGTTCCGGGACAGGGGCTAATGAAAAACTGTTTTTT.

The rearrangement links TRBV7-6 to TRBJ2-1, with 10 bases aligning to TRBD1. The ends lost 3 bases at V and 6 bases at J; junction bases unmatched: 2. Germline V gene data show CDR1 as SGHVS and CDR2 as FNYEAQ. The CDR3 has 14 amino acids. CDR3 bases: TGTGCCAGCAGCTTGGACAGGGGGTTCAATGAGCAGTTCTTC. This encodes CASSLDRGFNEQFF.

This clone was seen just once. V gene TRBV2 combines with J gene TRBJ1-2, with a possible D match to TRBD1 (6 bases). This CDR3 has 14 amino acids. The V end was cut by 0 bases, the J end by 4 bases, with 9 bases between. From germline, CDR1 is SNHLY and CDR2 FYNNEI. In DNA, the CDR3 is TGTGCCAGCAGTGAAGCGGGGGGGCTCTATGGCTACACCTTC. This gives the protein CASSEAGGLYGYTF.

V usage is TRBV6-5 and J usage is TRBJ1-1, with D perhaps matching TRBD1 (5 bases). Trimming shortened V by 2 bases and J by 1 base, and 8 bases separated the two germline ends. Germline CDR1 reads MNHEY; CDR2 reads SVGAGI. The CDR3 consists of 14 residues. The CDR3 DNA reads as TGTGCCAGCAGTTACAGGCAGGGGAACACTGAAGCTTTCTTT. It yields the protein CASSYRQGNTEAFF.

The chain carries TRBV27 and TRBJ2-7, with a possible D match to TRBD1 (6 bases). Deletions cut 6 bases from V and 1 base from J, with 13 bases between. Germline V gene data show CDR1 as MNHEY and CDR2 as SMNVEV (reference sequence). The CDR3 contains 14 residues. The CDR3: CASRDSYRSYEQYF. DNA for the CDR3: TGTGCCAGCAGGGACAGCTACCGATCCTACGAGCAGTACTTC.

The rearrangement links TRBV20-1 to TRBJ1-1; TRBD1 might be the D (6 bases). V dropped 4 bases and J dropped 12 bases, with 15 bases sitting between them. This CDR3 has 11 residues. CDR1 and CDR2 (germline): DFQATT, SNEGSKA (reference sequence). This CDR3 is CSAITGPRSFF. The CDR3 region has the DNA TGCAGTGCTATCACAGGGCCGCGATCTTTCTTT.

The chain links TRBV14 to TRBJ2-5; 7 nucleotides align to TRBD2. V was clipped by 4 bases and J by 7 bases; unmatched bases: 12. Germline CDR1 reads SGHDN; CDR2 reads FVKESK. The CDR3 runs to 15 residues. The CDR3 sequence is CASSLPLGGRGTQYF. In DNA form, the CDR3 reads TGTGCCAGCAGCCTCCCTTTGGGGGGGAGAGGGACCCAGTACTTC.

In this sample, this clone turned up a few times. CDR3: CASSETPGGNTEAFF. The CDR3 DNA follows: TGTGCCAGCAGCGAAACGCCAGGGGGAAACACTGAAGCTTTCTTT. J is TRBJ1-1 and V is TRBV9; TRBD1 matches 7 bases. V shed 3 bases, J shed 2 bases, and the junction held 7 bases outside the gene matches. The CDR3 is made up of 15 amino acids. Germline loops: CDR1 SGDLS, CDR2 YYNGEE.

The chain uses TRBV19 and TRBJ2-7; a weak D match, TRBD2 (5 bases). The germline V gene has CDR1 LNHDA and CDR2 SQIVND (reference sequence). The CDR3 is 14 residues long. Trimming cost V 7 bases and J 2 bases, with 15 bases left between them. CDR3 residues: CASTPSGLAYEQYF. CDR3 nucleotides: TGTGCCAGTACCCCCAGCGGCCTTGCCTACGAGCAGTACTTC.

This chain joins TRBV5-4 and TRBJ2-5, with 7 positions matching TRBD1. The CDR3 extends over 16 amino acids. V shed 4 bases, J shed 0 bases, and the junction held 9 bases outside the gene matches. The V gene's germline CDR1 is SGHNT and CDR2 YYREEE (reference sequence). CDR3 bases: TGTGCCAGCAGCGCCTACCTAGGGGGCCACCAAGAGACCCAGTACTTC. Protein sequence: CASSAYLGGHQETQYF. Looking up the rest from reference TRBV5-4 and TRBJ2-5 gives the full variable domain: ETGVTQSPTHLIKTRGQQVTLRCSSQSGHNTVSWYQQALGQGPQFIFQYYREEENGRGNFPPRFSGLQFPNYSSELNVNALELDDSALYLCASSAYLGGHQETQYFGPGTRLLVL.

The chain combines TRBV7-8 with TRBJ1-5; D uncertain. The CDR3 is made up of 15 amino acids. CDR1 is SGHVS, CDR2 FQNEAQ, per germline. V lost 4 bases, J lost 3 bases, and 13 bases lay in between. CDR3 bases: TGTGCCAGCAGCTCCGGGAGGGCGTCCAATCAGCCCCAGCATTTT. Translated: CASSSGRASNQPQHF. The full variable domain, with the rest looked up from reference TRBV7-8 and TRBJ1-5, is GAGVSQSPRYKVAKRGQDVALRCDPISGHVSLFWYQQALGQGPEFLTYFQNEAQLDKSGLPSDRFFAERPEGSVSTLKIQRTQQEDSAVYLCASSSGRASNQPQHFGDGTRLSIL.